This TCR beta chain came from a study of T-cell reconstitution after alpha-beta-depleted transplantation in children. General observations from the study: Surviving recipient T cells and intrathymic progenitors accounted for some patients' high TCRbeta diversity at day 60. It was reported that alpha-beta T cells came from several hundred expanded graft clones (about two months after transplant). The main origin of T-cell counts and diversity one year after transplant was newly produced T cells.

In the case of this clonotype: Its antigen is as yet unknown.

The CDR3 totals 15 residues. Trimming removed 7 bases from V and 8 bases from J; junction bases left unmatched: 11. Preparing the TCRbeta library involved the use of unique molecular identifiers. TCRdb re-called the PCR reads through MiXCR, storing one row per CDR3 protein. The profile shows hundreds of thousands of distinct CDR3 sequences, 15% to 20% of them singletons. The clonotype comes from a male patient aged 10 to 17 who had a stem cell transplant for acute lymphoblastic leukemia, so the T cells may come from the graft donor. The sequenced sample was PBMCs, mostly from graft donor cells, obtained 360 days after TCRalphabeta/CD19-depleted stem cell transplant. The chain employs TRBV12-3 or TRBV12-4 and TRBJ2-1; 10 bases are shared with TRBD2. The chain's CDR3 is CASTWTSGSADEQFF. CDR3 bases: TGTGCCAGCACCTGGACTAGCGGCTCAGCAGATGAGCAGTTCTTC.